This is a list of T cell receptor beta chains from one sample in a study of T cells in Graves' hyperthyroidism and ophthalmopathy. TCRdb re-derived calls from the multiplex PCR reads in MiXCR, one entry per CDR3 protein. The data show around 700,000 distinct CDR3 sequences, roughly 20% seen once. The sample consisted of blood. Every receptor here comes from a woman aged 50 to 60 with Graves' hyperthyroidism that later progressed to Graves' ophthalmopathy. Both conserved end residues are part of each CDR3. A D gene is named only where the DNA matches it firmly. Rows may omit the clone size; those that give it use once, few, many or a size class.

>NA|TRBJ2-2|NA|TRBV7-6
CASSSRGPSDYAAGELFF
TGTGCCAGCAGCTCAAGGGGCCCTTCCGACTATGCAGCCGGGGAGCTGTTTTTT
>NA|TRBJ2-7|NA|TRBV7-9
CASSTQGSEQYF
TGTGCCAGCAGCACGCAGGGGAGCGAGCAGTACTTC
>NA|TRBJ2-2|few|TRBV4-1
CASSQEPRQLKLFF
TGCGCCAGCAGCCAAGAACCCAGACAGTTGAAGCTGTTTTTT
>NA|TRBJ1-2|NA|TRBV6-1
CASSETWAGNYGYTF
TGTGCCAGCAGTGAAACGTGGGCTGGGAACTATGGCTACACCTTC
>NA|TRBJ2-7|few|TRBV6-1
CASSEVISGQTGKKYEQYF
TGTGCCAGCAGTGAAGTAATCTCCGGACAGACTGGAAAAAAATACGAGCAGTACTTC
>NA|TRBJ2-7|NA|TRBV6-5
CASSYSAGGYEQYF
TGTGCCAGCAGTTACTCGGCAGGGGGGTACGAGCAGTACTTC
>NA|TRBJ1-6|NA|TRBV7-9
CASSLVDQSLSPLHF
TGTGCCAGCAGCCTGGTGGATCAGTCGCTTTCACCCCTCCACTTT
>TRBD1|TRBJ1-6|few|TRBV30
CAWRGQGLRSPLHF
TGTGCCTGGAGAGGACAGGGTTTACGTTCACCCCTCCACTTT
>NA|TRBJ2-3|many|TRBV7-8
CASSLAGTRGRTDTQYF
TGTGCCAGCAGCTTAGCTGGGACAAGGGGACGCACAGATACGCAGTATTTT
>NA|TRBJ2-5|NA|TRBV29-1
CSVEDFQGQETQYF
TGCAGCGTTGAAGATTTCCAGGGCCAAGAGACCCAGTACTTC
>NA|TRBJ1-5|many|TRBV20-1
CSARQGVGQPQHF
TGCAGTGCTAGACAGGGAGTGGGTCAGCCCCAGCATTTT
>TRBD2|TRBJ2-7|few|TRBV13
CASSHGTSKEQYF
TGTGCCAGCAGCCACGGGACTAGTAAAGAGCAGTACTTC
>TRBD2|TRBJ2-5|many|TRBV20-1
CSARLAGEETQYF
TGCAGTGCTAGACTAGCGGGGGAAGAGACCCAGTACTTC
>NA|TRBJ2-1|many|TRBV7-9
CASSLVGAHNEQFF
TGTGCCAGCAGCTTAGTAGGGGCGCATAATGAGCAGTTCTTC
>TRBD2|TRBJ2-2|few|TRBV20-1
CSARALTSGGTHTGELFF
TGCAGTGCTAGAGCTTTGACTAGCGGGGGCACCCACACCGGGGAGCTGTTTTTT
>NA|TRBJ1-1|many|TRBV5-1
CASSLVRGGEGLSEAFF
TGCGCCAGCAGCTTGGTACGCGGAGGTGAGGGTTTGTCTGAAGCTTTCTTT
>TRBD1|TRBJ1-1|many|TRBV10-3
CAIKRTGGDPTEAFF
TGTGCCATCAAGAGGACAGGGGGTGACCCCACTGAAGCTTTCTTT
>NA|TRBJ1-1|many|TRBV3-1
CASSQPSNTEAFF
TGTGCCAGCAGCCAACCGAGTAACACTGAAGCTTTCTTT
>TRBD2|TRBJ2-1|NA|TRBV11-2
CASSLRLADTYNEQFF
TGTGCCAGCAGCTTAAGACTAGCGGATACCTACAATGAGCAGTTCTTC
>NA|TRBJ2-3|many|TRBV24-1
CATSEELGSTDTQYF
TGTGCCACCAGTGAAGAGTTAGGGTCGACAGATACGCAGTATTTT
>NA|TRBJ1-4|few|TRBV20-1
CNARDLGLGANEKLFF
TGCAATGCTAGAGATCTTGGTTTGGGAGCTAATGAAAAACTGTTTTTT
>NA|TRBJ1-1|NA|TRBV29-1
CSVAKDPNTEAFF
TGCAGCGTTGCAAAGGATCCGAACACTGAAGCTTTCTTT
>NA|TRBJ2-3|many|TRBV5-1
CASSLWDGTDTQYF
TGCGCCAGCAGCTTATGGGACGGCACAGATACGCAGTATTTT
>NA|TRBJ2-3|many|TRBV7-9
CASSAGDGSTDTQYF
TGTGCCAGCAGCGCCGGGGACGGTAGCACAGATACGCAGTATTTT
>TRBD1|TRBJ1-1|many|TRBV3-1
CASSQVWDVDRAKAEAFF
TGTGCCAGCAGCCAAGTTTGGGATGTTGACAGGGCCAAGGCTGAAGCTTTCTTT
>NA|TRBJ2-2|NA|TRBV11-3
CASGSTLWTGELFF
TGTGCCAGCGGCTCTACTTTGTGGACCGGGGAGCTGTTTTTT
>NA|TRBJ1-4|NA|TRBV14
CASSQDFEATNEKLFF
TGTGCCAGCAGCCAAGACTTCGAGGCAACTAATGAAAAACTGTTTTTT
>NA|TRBJ2-1|many|TRBV6-5
CASSYSAYSYNEQFF
TGTGCCAGCAGTTACTCGGCGTATTCCTACAATGAGCAGTTCTTC
>TRBD2|TRBJ2-5|NA|TRBV11-2
CASSLGAGGTWYF
TGTGCCAGCAGCTTAGGAGCGGGGGGGACCTGGTACTTC
>NA|TRBJ2-1|many|TRBV11-1
CASSHQGRAPYNEQFF
TGTGCCAGCAGCCATCAGGGGAGGGCCCCATACAATGAGCAGTTCTTC
>NA|TRBJ1-6|many|TRBV5-1
CASSPRPVGGADYNSPLHF
TGCGCCAGCAGCCCGAGGCCGGTCGGAGGGGCAGACTATAATTCACCCCTCCACTTT
>NA|TRBJ1-1|many|TRBV12-3/TRBV12-4
CASSSAGNEAFF
TGTGCCAGCAGTTCCGCCGGTAATGAAGCTTTCTTT
>NA|TRBJ1-5|NA|TRBV4-1
CASSQVFGARGNQPQHF
TGCGCCAGCAGCCAAGTTTTCGGGGCAAGAGGCAATCAGCCCCAGCATTTT
>NA|TRBJ2-7|many|TRBV7-6
CASSRSLSYEQYF
TGTGCCAGCAGCCGGAGCCTCTCCTACGAGCAGTACTTC
>TRBD1|TRBJ1-4|many|TRBV12-3/TRBV12-4
CASSRQGIGEKLFF
TGTGCCAGCAGTAGACAGGGTATCGGTGAAAAACTGTTTTTT
>TRBD1|TRBJ1-6|few|TRBV6-1
CASPATGAIYNSPLHF
TGTGCCAGCCCGGCGACAGGGGCTATCTATAATTCACCCCTCCACTTT
>TRBD1|TRBJ1-5|NA|TRBV4-1
CASSRGTDDQPQHF
TGCGCCAGCAGCCGAGGGACAGACGATCAGCCCCAGCATTTT
>NA|TRBJ2-3|NA|TRBV7-2
CASSFYRDEGRTQYF
TGTGCCAGCAGCTTTTACCGGGACGAGGGTAGGACGCAGTATTTT
>NA|TRBJ1-2|NA|TRBV19
CASTEDSPKPYGYTF
TGTGCCAGTACCGAGGACAGCCCGAAGCCCTATGGCTACACCTTC
>NA|TRBJ2-7|few|TRBV27
CASRLGQSYEQYF
TGTGCCAGCAGACTCGGGCAGTCCTACGAGCAGTACTTC
>TRBD1|TRBJ2-2|few|TRBV4-1
CASSERTGYTGELFF
TGCGCCAGCAGCGAACGGACAGGGTACACCGGGGAGCTGTTTTTT
>NA|TRBJ2-1|many|TRBV5-1
CASSLSGRDEQFF
TGCGCCAGCAGCTTGTCGGGGCGGGATGAGCAGTTCTTC
>NA|TRBJ2-1|few|TRBV20-1
CSASGGTDSYNEQFF
TGCAGTGCTAGCGGCGGGACCGACTCCTACAATGAGCAGTTCTTC